The rows below give T cell receptor beta chains drawn from one sample of a study of T-cell memory formation after mild COVID-19. Each CDR3 protein gets one entry after TCRdb re-called the 5' RACE reads with MiXCR. The table includes approximately 340,000 distinct CDR3 sequences, about a sixth detected once. The sample taken for sequencing was PBMCs or a T cell subset sorted from them (not recorded which). These receptor sequences come from a man between 18 and 35 years old who had mild COVID-19 (a few samples of this study predate the infection). Cell type and time point are not known. Each CDR3 is given with its conserved first and last residue. A D gene is named only where the DNA matches it firmly. A clone size is listed for some rows: how often the clone was seen (once, few, many), or a class if it is expanded.

clone_size	v_call	d_call	j_call	cdr3_nt	cdr3_aa
few	TRBV24-1	NA	TRBJ2-2	TGTGCCACCAGTGATCCAAACACCGGGGAGCTGTTTTTT	CATSDPNTGELFF
few	TRBV27	TRBD1	TRBJ2-7	TGTGCCAGCAGCCTACAGGGGTTAAACCACGAGCAGTACTTC	CASSLQGLNHEQYF
few	TRBV4-3	TRBD1	TRBJ1-2	TGCGCCAGCAGCCAAGCGGTCCGGGACAGGGGGCCCGGCTACACCTTC	CASSQAVRDRGPGYTF
many	TRBV4-3	NA	TRBJ1-5	TGCGCCAGCAGCCAAGGCAGGTCTAGCAATCAGCCCCAGCATTTT	CASSQGRSSNQPQHF
NA	TRBV2	NA	TRBJ1-3	TGTGCCAGCAGTGTAATTGTGGGCAGATATACGAACTCTGGAAACACCATATATTTT	CASSVIVGRYTNSGNTIYF
few	TRBV2	NA	TRBJ1-1	TGTGCCAGCAGTGAAGCGGGGAGCACTGAAGCTTTCTTT	CASSEAGSTEAFF
NA	TRBV6-2/TRBV6-3	NA	TRBJ1-1	TGTGCCAGCAGTGGCGGACAGAGTGGGTACGCTGAAGCTTTCTTT	CASSGGQSGYAEAFF
few	TRBV29-1	TRBD1	TRBJ2-3	TGCAGCGCTGGGGACAGGGGGGGTACAGATACGCAGTATTTT	CSAGDRGGTDTQYF
many	TRBV18	NA	TRBJ1-5	TGTGCCAGCTCTACCGACAGTGATCGCAATCAGCCCCAGCATTTT	CASSTDSDRNQPQHF
NA	TRBV5-1	NA	TRBJ1-1	TGCGCCAGCAGCTGGAGACCCACGGACGCTGAAGCTTTCTTT	CASSWRPTDAEAFF
few	TRBV6-5	NA	TRBJ1-2	TGTGCCAGCAGTTACGAGCAGTACTATGGCTACACCTTC	CASSYEQYYGYTF
few	TRBV2	NA	TRBJ2-3	TGTGCCACCTTACTAGGGGATACGCAGTATTTT	CATLLGDTQYF